This T cell receptor (beta chain) is from a study of blood T cell repertoires in COVID-19. Study details: T cells, B-cell-depleted T cells, or PBMCs provided the cDNA or gDNA that served as material.

Original processing notes: By means of reference gene primer amplification, nucleated cell counts were estimated. This table comes from immunoSEQ multiplex PCR, and its TCRdb copy is limited to in-frame clones, with some not included. V, J and clone size are taken as reported in that table, and D and trimming were inferred from the DNA itself. Here the sample spans around 68,000 clones, approximately 82% being singletons. Germline V lookup: CDR1 SEHNR, CDR2 FQNEAQ (reference sequence). This CDR3 is built from 11 residues. The ends were cut back, 4 bases at V and 7 bases at J, with 8 bases in the middle.

This chain connects TRBV7-9 to TRBJ2-7; a weak D match, TRBD2 (5 bases). This TCR came from a man older than 75 with active COVID-19. The sample consisted of peripheral blood. CDR3 region: CASSWESEQYF. DNA for the CDR3: TGTGCCAGCAGCTGGGAGTCAGAGCAGTACTTC.